This note documents a single T cell receptor (beta chain) sequence. The data derive from a study of OX40 agonist ivuxolimab in advanced cancers. Overall study: Three patients got partial responses; one had hepatocellular carcinoma and two had cutaneous melanoma.

The table came from immunoSEQ multiplex PCR; TCRdb's copy has only in-frame clones and leaves some out. The table has 50,000 to 75,000 clones, 82% seen once. With 2 bases removed from V and 2 bases from J, the gap between germline ends came to 10 bases. The CDR3 totals 15 residues. The germline V gene has CDR1 MNHEY and CDR2 SVGAGI. The input for sequencing was CD4+ or CD8+ T cells sorted from blood, taken in a trial of the OX40 agonist ivuxolimab. The rearrangement joins TRBV6-5 to TRBJ1-5; D might be TRBD1 (6 bases). This clonotype originated in an adult with an advanced solid tumor such as melanoma, head and neck, liver or kidney cancer. The CDR3 region is CASSYRRGGNQPQHF. The DNA for the CDR3 is TGTGCCAGCAGTTACCGCAGGGGAGGCAATCAGCCCCAGCATTTT.